Following are 5 T cell receptor beta chains from one sample sequenced in a study of T-cell reconstitution after alpha-beta-depleted transplantation in children. A library of TCRbeta sequences, prepared with unique molecular identifiers, was generated. Each CDR3 protein gets one entry after TCRdb re-called the PCR reads with MiXCR. The data hold over 200,000 distinct CDR3 sequences, with approximately 9.5% observed a single time. Material: PBMCs from the stem cell graft donor, obtained from the stem cell graft. These receptors were collected from a human donor who donated a stem cell graft to a child with acute lymphoblastic leukemia.

The chain links TRBV15 to TRBJ1-4, with TRBD1 as a possible D gene (5 bases). The CDR3 sequence is 14 residues long. In germline, CDR1 is LNHNV, CDR2 YYDKDF (reference sequence). V was shortened by 0 bases and J by 8 bases, with 10 bases between the two germline ends. The DNA for the CDR3 is TGTGCCACCAGCAGAGATCAGGGTACCGAAAAACTGTTTTTT. Translated: CATSRDQGTEKLFF.

This clonotype was recorded many times. The chain links TRBV29-1 to TRBJ1-4; TRBD1 is a possible D gene (5 bases). The germline V and J ends were trimmed by 7 bases and 3 bases, with 9 bases remaining between them. The germline CDR1 and CDR2 sequences are SQVTM and ANQGSEA. This CDR3 contains 12 residues. CDR3 protein: CSGGTANEKLFF. The CDR3 DNA reads TGCAGCGGGGGGACGGCTAATGAAAAACTGTTTTTT.

This clonotype was found many times. V gene TRBV7-2 combines with J gene TRBJ1-1, with D hard to call. From germline, CDR1 is SGHTA and CDR2 FQGNSA. Trimming removed 5 bases from V and 0 bases from J, with 13 bases in between. This CDR3 is 15 amino acids long. CDR3 DNA sequence: TGTGCCAGCAGCCCCCGATGGGGAATGAACACTGAAGCTTTCTTT. It specifies CASSPRWGMNTEAFF.

This clonotype was found many times. V and J are TRBV30 and TRBJ2-3, with TRBD2 as a possible D gene (7 bases). This CDR3 is 18 amino acids long. V was trimmed by 0 bases and J by 4 bases, leaving 23 bases between them. Germline CDR1 reads GTSNPN; CDR2 reads SVGIG (reference sequence). In nucleotides, the CDR3 is TGTGCCTGGAGTGTACCCCGGCAGGGAGGGGCAGGGGCAGATACGCAGTATTTT. This sequence encodes CAWSVPRQGGAGADTQYF.

This clonotype was observed at least ten times. The gene calls are TRBV25-1 and TRBJ2-2; D may be TRBD1 (6 bases). The CDR3 length is 16 residues. CDR1 MGHDK and CDR2 SYGVNS come from the germline V gene. V lost 5 bases to trimming and J lost 6 bases, with 19 bases between them. The CDR3 region is CASSKQGSSFPGELFF. The CDR3 bases are TGTGCCAGCAGTAAACAGGGTTCGAGTTTCCCCGGGGAGCTGTTTTTT.